This TCR beta chain was identified in a study of T-cell memory formation after mild COVID-19 (dated by TCRdb to about 2021). With respect to the entire study: Most TCR sequence clusters were specific to one of the two donors. Longitudinal TCRalpha and TCRbeta repertoire sequencing tracked T-cell clones expanding and contracting after mild COVID-19 in two donors. The cohort was made up of two young adult volunteers, one female and one male, who were previously healthy. Study-wide findings and limitations: Whether the second-wave clones peaking on day 37 were SARS-CoV-2 specific was not confirmed. Only a couple of mild cases were covered in the study, and larger cohorts including severe cases with pre-infection samples were considered necessary. Contracting CD4+ clones were located mainly in the CM and EM memory subsets, whereas CD8+ clones were found to be enriched in EMRA. Some responding clones were detected in pre-infection memory, which suggested that pre-existing cross-reactive memory T cells had joined the SARS-CoV-2 response. Clones that contracted from day 15 to 85 showed balanced CD4/CD8 phenotypes, whereas a second wave of clones that expanded from day 15 to 37 leaned towards CD4+.

Ficoll-Paque density gradient centrifugation was used to isolate PBMCs. Only a few counts were recorded for this clonotype. There is no known antigen for this receptor. No much larger clone exists at a distance of one base, and base qualities are not known. These reads were obtained on an Illumina NovaSeq 6000. Using 5'RACE with constant-segment primers, TCRalpha and TCRbeta cDNA libraries were constructed, with sample barcodes and unique molecular identifiers added in the process. Trizol reagent was used to extract RNA from every sample. Library amplification was performed in two PCR steps, and a second sample barcode and Illumina TruSeq adapters were introduced in the second step. Libraries were sequenced on an Illumina NovaSeq with 2 x 150 bp paired-end reads. The published analysis was carried out like this. The reads were demultiplexed and collapsed into UMI-guided consensus sequences using migec v1.2.7. With mixcr v2.1.11, UMI consensuses were aligned to TRA and TRB V and J templates and assembled into clonotypes. A clonotype was counted as expanded or contracted only if both edgeR and NoisET called the change significant, with noise models trained on biological replicates. For edgeR calls, the cutoffs were a false discovery rate-adjusted p below 0.01 and a log2 fold-change threshold of 1. As an exploratory analysis of dynamics, PCA with hierarchical clustering was applied to max-normalized trajectories of the 1000 most abundant clonotypes. Separately sequenced CD4+ and CD8+ repertoires were used to assign the CD4 or CD8 phenotype of responding clones. TCRdb reprocessed the public reads (quality trimming at Q25 with fastp, clone calling with MiXCR) and kept in-frame beta chains. CDR3 protein sequences are deduplicated, and each keeps its most common genes and DNA. The authors' filters were not applied to this entry. The sample has 50,000 or so distinct CDR3 sequences on record, around 10% of them singletons. The ten largest clones take up approximately 10% of the sample.

According to the germline V gene, CDR1 reads SGHVS and CDR2 reads FQNEAQ. The CDR3 measures 15 amino acids from cysteine to phenylalanine. Solely the CDR3 DNA is kept, with 45 bases framed from the first base. Trimming takes 5 bases off V and 6 bases off J; junction bases not matched to a gene: 5. Sequencing was carried out using PBMCs or a T cell subset sorted from them (not recorded which). The sequence is built from TRBV7-8 and TRBJ2-1; 12 nucleotides in the junction match TRBD1. This TCR derives from an adult woman who had mild COVID-19 (a few samples of this study predate the infection). The sample titles of this study are shuffled in the database, so cell type and time point are left out; the donor was told from shared clones. The DNA reads as follows: TGTGCCAGCAGCCAGGGGGACAGGGGGCGCAATGAGCAGTTCTTC. This encodes CASSQGDRGRNEQFF.